Below are 21 T cell receptor beta chains sequenced from a single sample in a study of Tregs in tolerant kidney transplant recipients. The assay was immunoSEQ multiplex PCR, and TCRdb's table has in-frame clones only and misses some. The sample includes 45,000 to 55,000 clones, 91% seen only once; the top ten take approximately 14%. Mixed chimerism was transient after nonmyeloablative marrow transplants from related graft donors. The specimen was CD8+ T cells from blood (PBMCs), collected 24 months after the transplant. The receptors originated from a human patient who received a combined kidney and bone marrow transplant. Some T cells may be transferred from the graft donor.

The chain uses TRBV29-1 and TRBJ2-4; no definite D call. V lost 6 bases, J lost 5 bases, and 14 bases lay in between. The CDR3 spans 13 residues. In germline, CDR1 is SQVTM, CDR2 ANQGSEA. The CDR3 DNA sequence: TGCAGCGTCGAATTCCGCCGAGAAAACATTCAGTACTTC. It codes for CSVEFRRENIQYF.

This clone was recorded once. V gene TRBV7-4 combines with J gene TRBJ2-5; 8 positions match TRBD2. Germline loops: CDR1 SGHVT, CDR2 SQSDAQ. This CDR3 has 17 amino acids. V was clipped by 5 bases and J by 1 base; unmatched bases: 12. CDR3 coding DNA: TGTGCCAGCAGCCCCATCCGGGTAGCGGGACTCCAAGAGACCCAGTACTTC. Translated: CASSPIRVAGLQETQYF.

J is TRBJ2-3 and V is TRBV27, with 9 bases lining up with TRBD2. CDR3 length equals 14 residues. The J segment lost 4 bases and the V segment lost 6 bases, leaving 5 bases of the junction unmatched. CDR1 and CDR2 from the germline V gene are MNHEY and SMNVEV (reference sequence). In DNA, the CDR3 is TGTGCCAGCAGCGTTAGCGGGGGTGCAGATACGCAGTATTTT. This translates into CASSVSGGADTQYF.

The V call is TRBV9, the J call TRBJ1-2, with 11 positions matching TRBD1. Germline assignment: CDR1 SGDLS and CDR2 YYNGEE. The CDR3 runs to 15 residues. J gave up 4 bases and V 3 bases, and 5 bases lay outside the gene matches. CDR3: CASSARTGGAYGYTF. CDR3 DNA: TGTGCCAGCAGCGCACGGACAGGGGGCGCCTATGGCTACACCTTC.

The rearrangement links TRBV5-1 to TRBJ2-7, with TRBD1 as a possible D gene (5 bases). The CDR3 is 13 amino acids. The V gene's germline CDR1 is SGHRS and CDR2 YFSETQ. Trimming stripped 0 bases from V and 6 bases from J, with 10 bases between. CDR3 sequence: CASSLGQGAEQYF. As DNA, the CDR3 is TGCGCCAGCAGCTTGGGGCAGGGTGCCGAGCAGTACTTC.

This clone was seen once. The chain joins TRBV4-3 to TRBJ2-3, with 8 positions matching TRBD1. This CDR3 has 16 amino acids. Germline V gives CDR1 LGHNA, CDR2 YSLEER. V trimming: 4 bases; J trimming: 5 bases; junction bases outside the gene matches: 11. The CDR3 coding sequence is TGCGCCAGCAGCCTTAATAGCGACAGGGGAGGAGATACGCAGTATTTT. It is translated as CASSLNSDRGGDTQYF.

This chain links TRBV19 with TRBJ2-1; 9 nucleotides align to TRBD2. The V segment lost 5 bases and the J segment 9 bases; nucleotides outside the gene matches: 20. CDR3 length equals 18 residues. Germline CDR1 reads LNHDA; CDR2 reads SQIVND (reference sequence). CDR3 residues: CASSYGAGGPVPMGEQFF. The CDR3 DNA reads as TGTGCCAGTAGTTACGGAGCGGGAGGACCAGTCCCTATGGGTGAGCAGTTCTTC. Supplemented by reference TRBV19 and TRBJ2-1, the full variable domain reads DGGITQSPKYLFRKEGQNVTLSCEQNLNHDAMYWYRQDPGQGLRLIYYSQIVNDFQKGDIAEGYSVSREKKESFPLTVTSAQKNPTAFYLCASSYGAGGPVPMGEQFFGPGTRLTVL.

The J gene is TRBJ2-2, the V gene TRBV28; D perhaps matches TRBD1 (6 bases). This CDR3 region has 14 residues. Germline assignment: CDR1 MDHEN and CDR2 SYDVKM. The V and J ends lost 7 bases and 2 bases respectively, with 11 bases between them. CDR3 protein: CASKGHGNTGELFF. CDR3 DNA sequence: TGTGCCAGCAAGGGACACGGAAACACCGGGGAGCTGTTTTTT.

The chain links TRBV27 to TRBJ2-7, with D possibly matching TRBD2 (5 bases). Germline values: CDR1 MNHEY, CDR2 SMNVEV (reference sequence). The germline V and J ends were trimmed by 3 bases and 0 bases, with 9 bases remaining between them. The CDR3 sequence is 14 residues long. CDR3 sequence (DNA): TGTGCCAGCAGTTTCGTGGGGAGCTCCTACGAGCAGTACTTC. Translation: CASSFVGSSYEQYF.

The chain couples TRBV30 to TRBJ1-2; no clear D. Trimming took 3 bases from V and 7 from J, leaving 12 bases between them. This CDR3 spans 12 amino acids. Germline values: CDR1 GTSNPN, CDR2 SVGIG (reference sequence). CDR3 residues: CAWRTPAGGYTF. Written as DNA, the CDR3 is TGTGCCTGGAGGACGCCGGCGGGTGGCTACACCTTC.

This clone was detected a few times. One end of the junction fails to match germline, which may point to a read error. The chain is built from TRBV28 and TRBJ1-3; 9 nucleotides line up with TRBD1. Looked up from germline, CDR1 is MDHEN and CDR2 is SYDVKM. CDR3 length equals 15 residues. The CDR3 DNA is TGTGCCAGCAGTTCCCGGGACAGGGTTGGAGACACCATATATTTT. This encodes CASSSRDRVGDTIYF.

This chain links TRBV7-9 with TRBJ2-7; D is perhaps TRBD2 (6 bases). The CDR3 is 13 amino acids. CDR1 SEHNR and CDR2 FQNEAQ come from the germline V gene (reference sequence). Trimming cost V 5 bases and J 4 bases, with 12 bases left between them. CDR3 coding DNA: TGTGCCAGCAGCCTGGGAGGAGATTACGAGCAGTACTTC. It translates to CASSLGGDYEQYF. Full variable domain (missing parts from reference TRBV7-9 and TRBJ2-7): DTGVSQNPRHKITKRGQNVTFRCDPISEHNRLYWYRQTLGQGPEFLTYFQNEAQLEKSRLLSDRFSAERPKGSFSTLEIQRTEQGDSAMYLCASSLGGDYEQYFGPGTRLTVT.

The chain carries TRBV27 and TRBJ1-1; no clear D. The germline gives CDR1 MNHEY, CDR2 SMNVEV (reference sequence). The CDR3 loop spans 14 amino acids. Trimming removed 5 bases from V and 0 bases from J, with 10 bases in between. The CDR3 DNA sequence: TGTGCCAGCAGTAACCGGGGATTGAACACTGAAGCTTTCTTT. It encodes CASSNRGLNTEAFF.

V gene TRBV11-2 combines with J gene TRBJ1-1; D call uncertain. The CDR3 length is 12 residues. Germline V lookup: CDR1 SGHAT, CDR2 FQNNGV. V shed 4 bases and J shed 6 bases, with 9 bases lying between them. The CDR3: CASSSGSPEAFF. The CDR3 bases are TGTGCCAGCAGCTCCGGGAGCCCTGAAGCTTTCTTT. Full variable domain (remainder filled in from reference TRBV11-2 and TRBJ1-1): EAGVAQSPRYKIIEKRQSVAFWCNPISGHATLYWYQQILGQGPKLLIQFQNNGVVDDSQLPKDRFSAERLKGVDSTLKIQPAKLEDSAVYLCASSSGSPEAFFGQGTRLTVV.

The rearrangement joins TRBV29-1 to TRBJ2-1; D not certain. V was cut by 0 bases and J by 2 bases, with 14 bases left in between. CDR3 length: 16 residues. CDR1 SQVTM and CDR2 ANQGSEA come from the germline V gene. In DNA form, the CDR3 reads TGCAGCGTTGAAGAGCAGGCCCCCCTAACCTACAATGAGCAGTTCTTC. Its protein product is CSVEEQAPLTYNEQFF.

V is TRBV6-6 and J is TRBJ2-5; the D is unclear. This CDR3 comprises 13 residues. Germline V gene sequence: CDR1 MNHNY, CDR2 SVGAGI (reference sequence). V was shortened by 2 bases and J by 5 bases, with 9 bases between the two germline ends. The CDR3 sequence is CASSYHTEETQYF. The CDR3 region has the DNA TGTGCCAGCAGTTACCACACGGAGGAGACCCAGTACTTC.

The CDR3 DNA sequence: TGCAGCGCGGAGGGCCAGACCCAGTACTTC. Its translation is CSAEGQTQYF. The genes are TRBV29-1 and TRBJ2-5; D may be TRBD2 (6 bases). The CDR3 runs 10 residues. Germline V gene data show CDR1 as SQVTM and CDR2 as ANQGSEA. The ends were cut back, 7 bases at V and 6 bases at J, with 9 bases in the middle.

The chain is built from TRBV30 and TRBJ2-5, with TRBD2 identical over 7 bases. The DNA end favors TRBJ2-7, so the J call may be wrong. Per the germline V gene, CDR1 is GTSNPN and CDR2 is SVGIG (reference sequence). The CDR3 is 13 residues long. CDR3 nucleotide sequence: TGTGCCTGGAGCGGGGGGTTACTCGACGAGCAGTACTTC. This codes for CAWSGGLLDEQYF.

The chain is built from TRBV5-4 and TRBJ1-1, with 8 bases aligning to TRBD1. The CDR3 covers 16 residues. Trimming at V came to 4 bases and at J to 1 base, leaving 9 bases not matched to a gene. From germline, CDR1 is SGHNT and CDR2 YYREEE (reference sequence). The CDR3 sequence: CASSGPGQVKNTEAFF. In DNA form, the CDR3 reads TGTGCCAGCAGCGGGCCGGGACAGGTGAAGAACACTGAAGCTTTCTTT.

This clone has a single count. The chain is built from TRBV27 and TRBJ2-1, with a tentative D call TRBD1 (5 bases). Trimming pared 5 bases from V and 6 bases from J, leaving 5 bases between. Per germline, CDR1 MNHEY and CDR2 SMNVEV (reference sequence). CDR3 length: 11 residues. This CDR3 reads CASSRGNEQFF. CDR3 in DNA: TGTGCCAGCAGTAGGGGCAATGAGCAGTTCTTC.

This chain connects TRBV5-8 to TRBJ1-2; D not resolved. Germline CDR1 SGHTS, CDR2 YDEGEE. Trimming took off 4 bases at V and 2 bases at J, with 12 bases between the two ends. This CDR3 region has 14 residues. The CDR3 is CASSPRHLNYGYTF. CDR3 nucleotide sequence: TGTGCCAGCAGCCCCAGACACCTAAACTATGGCTACACCTTC.